This T cell receptor (beta chain) appears in the sequencing data of a study of T cells in Graves' hyperthyroidism and ophthalmopathy. Whole-study context: Peripheral blood draws took place at initial diagnosis, ahead of any treatment.

Graves' hyperthyroidism showing no ophthalmopathy progression within 18 months was considered stable. Diagnoses used clinical symptoms, serum thyroxine and TRAb, thyroid ultrasound and orbital computed tomography. PBMCs were derived from roughly 10 ml fresh peripheral blood. RNA transcripts yielded amplified TCR beta CDR3 regions. When the TCR CDR3 underwent first-round RT-PCR, the HTBI primer set was used. From the multiplex PCR reads, TCRdb called clonotypes with MiXCR, one entry per CDR3 protein. This sample yields more than 650,000 distinct CDR3 sequences, of which roughly 15% are seen a single time; more than 8.5% belongs to the top ten. Per the germline V gene, CDR1 is SEHNR and CDR2 is FQNEAQ (reference sequence). V trimming: 4 bases; J trimming: 6 bases; junction bases outside the gene matches: 8. This CDR3 has 17 amino acids.

The chain couples TRBV7-9 to TRBJ2-1; 14 bases line up with TRBD2. The origin of this receptor is a woman between 18 and 30 years old with Graves' hyperthyroidism. Sequenced input: blood. The CDR3 nucleotides are TGTGCCAGCAGCTGGGGACTAGCGGGAGTGGGAAGCAATGAGCAGTTCTTC. It encodes CASSWGLAGVGSNEQFF.